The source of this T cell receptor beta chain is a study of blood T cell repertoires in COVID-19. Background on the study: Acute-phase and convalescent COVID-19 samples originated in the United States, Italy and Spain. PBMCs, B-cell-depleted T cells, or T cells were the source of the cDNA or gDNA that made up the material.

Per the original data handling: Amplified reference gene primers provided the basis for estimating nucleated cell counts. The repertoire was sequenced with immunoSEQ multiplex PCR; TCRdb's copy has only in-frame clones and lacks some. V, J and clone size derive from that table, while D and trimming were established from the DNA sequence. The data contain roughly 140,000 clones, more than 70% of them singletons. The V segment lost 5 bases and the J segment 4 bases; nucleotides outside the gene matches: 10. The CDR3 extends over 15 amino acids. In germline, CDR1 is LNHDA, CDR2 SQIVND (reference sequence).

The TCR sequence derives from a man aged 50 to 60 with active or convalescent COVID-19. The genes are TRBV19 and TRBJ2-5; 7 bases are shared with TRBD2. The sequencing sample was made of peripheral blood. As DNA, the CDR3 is TGTGCCAGTAGTCCGGGGGGTAGCGCTGGAGAGACCCAGTACTTC. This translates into CASSPGGSAGETQYF. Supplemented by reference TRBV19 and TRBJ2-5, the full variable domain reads DGGITQSPKYLFRKEGQNVTLSCEQNLNHDAMYWYRQDPGQGLRLIYYSQIVNDFQKGDIAEGYSVSREKKESFPLTVTSAQKNPTAFYLCASSPGGSAGETQYFGPGTRLLVL.